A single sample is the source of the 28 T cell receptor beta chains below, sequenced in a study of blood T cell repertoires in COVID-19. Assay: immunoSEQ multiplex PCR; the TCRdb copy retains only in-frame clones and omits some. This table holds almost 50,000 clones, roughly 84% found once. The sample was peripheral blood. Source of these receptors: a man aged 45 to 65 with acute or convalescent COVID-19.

In DNA form, the CDR3 reads TGTGCCAGCTCACCACTGGGGACAGAGACTAACTATGGCTACACCTTC. Protein: CASSPLGTETNYGYTF. The rearrangement links TRBV18 to TRBJ1-2, with 7 bases identical to TRBD1. The CDR3 runs to 16 residues. Germline lookup yields CDR1 KGHSH and CDR2 LQKENI. Losses at the gene ends were 1 base for V and 0 bases for J; bases not matched to a gene: 5.

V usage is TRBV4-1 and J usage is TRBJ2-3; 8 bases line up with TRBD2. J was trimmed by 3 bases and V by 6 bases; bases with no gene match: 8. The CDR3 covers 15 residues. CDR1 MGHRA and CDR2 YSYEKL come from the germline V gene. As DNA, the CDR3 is TGCGCCAGCAGGCCCGGGACTAGTCTGACAGATACGCAGTATTTT. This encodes CASRPGTSLTDTQYF.

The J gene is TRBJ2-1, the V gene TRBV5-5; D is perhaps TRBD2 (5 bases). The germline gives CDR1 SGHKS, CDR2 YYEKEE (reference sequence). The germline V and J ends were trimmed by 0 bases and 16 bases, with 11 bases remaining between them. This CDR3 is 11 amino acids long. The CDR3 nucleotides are TGTGCCAGCAGCTTGGAGCTAGCAACCTTCTTC. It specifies CASSLELATFF. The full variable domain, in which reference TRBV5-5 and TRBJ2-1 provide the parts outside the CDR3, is DAGVTQSPTHLIKTRGQQVTLRCSPISGHKSVSWYQQVLGQGPQFIFQYYEKEERGRGNFPDRFSARQFPNYSSELNVNALLLGDSALYLCASSLELATFFGPGTRLTVL.

CDR3 amino acids: CATSIDRGLYEQYF. CDR3 DNA: TGTGCCACCAGCATTGACAGGGGGTTGTACGAGCAGTACTTC. This sequence joins TRBV15 and TRBJ2-7; 9 nucleotides line up with TRBD1. The CDR3 spans 14 residues. Unmatched junction bases numbered 5, after V lost 4 bases and J lost 4 bases. Per germline, CDR1 LNHNV and CDR2 YYDKDF (reference sequence).

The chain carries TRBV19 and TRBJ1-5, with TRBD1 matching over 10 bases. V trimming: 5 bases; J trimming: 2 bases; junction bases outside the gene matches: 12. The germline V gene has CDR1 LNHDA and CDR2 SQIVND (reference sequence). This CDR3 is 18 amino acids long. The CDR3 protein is CASSLPGQGRRGNQPQHF. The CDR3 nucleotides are TGTGCCAGTAGTCTCCCGGGACAGGGGAGAAGGGGCAATCAGCCCCAGCATTTT.

The CDR3 DNA follows: TGTGCCAGCAGCCCGGGACAGGGAGCCTATGGCTACACCTTC. Its translation: CASSPGQGAYGYTF. V usage is TRBV4-2 and J usage is TRBJ1-2, with 9 bases matching TRBD1. CDR1 LGHNA and CDR2 YNFKEQ come from the germline V gene. This CDR3 contains 14 residues. The V gene end was trimmed by 4 bases and the J gene end by 4 bases; junction bases not matched to a gene: 4.

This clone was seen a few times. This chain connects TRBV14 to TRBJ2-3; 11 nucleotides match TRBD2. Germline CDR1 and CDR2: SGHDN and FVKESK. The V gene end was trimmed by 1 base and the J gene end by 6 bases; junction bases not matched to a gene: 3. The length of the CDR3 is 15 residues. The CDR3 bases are TGTGCCAGCAGCCAAGGACTAGCGGGGTTGGATACGCAGTATTTT. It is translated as CASSQGLAGLDTQYF. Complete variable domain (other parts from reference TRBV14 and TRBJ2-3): EAGVTQFPSHSVIEKGQTVTLRCDPISGHDNLYWYRRVMGKEIKFLLHFVKESKQDESGMPNNRFLAERTGGTYSTLKVQPAELEDSGVYFCASSQGLAGLDTQYFGPGTRLTVL.

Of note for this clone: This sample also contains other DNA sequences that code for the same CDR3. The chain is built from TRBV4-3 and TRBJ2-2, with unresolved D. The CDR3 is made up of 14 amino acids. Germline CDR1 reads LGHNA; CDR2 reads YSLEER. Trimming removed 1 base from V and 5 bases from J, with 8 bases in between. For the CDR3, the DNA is TGCGCCAGCAGCCAAGCAGACATGACCGGGGAGCTGTTTTTT. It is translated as CASSQADMTGELFF.

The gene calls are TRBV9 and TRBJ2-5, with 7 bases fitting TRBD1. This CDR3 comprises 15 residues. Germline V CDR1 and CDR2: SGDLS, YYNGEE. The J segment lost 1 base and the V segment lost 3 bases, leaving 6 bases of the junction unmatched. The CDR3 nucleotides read TGTGCCAGCAGCGCCCTAGGGACAGTCCAAGAGACCCAGTACTTC. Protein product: CASSALGTVQETQYF.

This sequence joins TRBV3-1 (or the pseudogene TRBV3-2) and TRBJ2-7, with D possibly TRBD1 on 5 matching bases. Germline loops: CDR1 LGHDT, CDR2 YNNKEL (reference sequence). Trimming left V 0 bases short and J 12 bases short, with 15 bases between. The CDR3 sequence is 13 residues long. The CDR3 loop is CASSQEGQGRAYF. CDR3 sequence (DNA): TGTGCCAGCAGCCAAGAGGGGCAGGGTAGGGCGTACTTC.

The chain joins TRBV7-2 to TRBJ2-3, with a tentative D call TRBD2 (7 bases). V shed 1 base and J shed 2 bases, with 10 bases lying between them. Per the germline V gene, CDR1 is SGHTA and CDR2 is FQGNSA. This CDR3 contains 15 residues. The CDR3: CASSLGRGHTDTQYF. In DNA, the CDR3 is TGTGCCAGCAGCTTAGGGCGGGGGCACACAGATACGCAGTATTTT. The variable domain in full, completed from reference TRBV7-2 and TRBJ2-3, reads GAGVSQSPSNKVTEKGKDVELRCDPISGHTALYWYRQSLGQGLEFLIYFQGNSAPDKSGLPSDRFSAERTGGSVSTLTIQRTQQEDSAVYLCASSLGRGHTDTQYFGPGTRLTVL.

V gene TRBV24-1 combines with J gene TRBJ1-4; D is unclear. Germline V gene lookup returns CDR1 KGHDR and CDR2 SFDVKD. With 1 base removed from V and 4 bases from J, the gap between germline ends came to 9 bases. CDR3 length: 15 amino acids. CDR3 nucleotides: TGTGCCACCAGTGATTTCGGGAGAGGTAATGAAAAACTGTTTTTT. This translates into CATSDFGRGNEKLFF.

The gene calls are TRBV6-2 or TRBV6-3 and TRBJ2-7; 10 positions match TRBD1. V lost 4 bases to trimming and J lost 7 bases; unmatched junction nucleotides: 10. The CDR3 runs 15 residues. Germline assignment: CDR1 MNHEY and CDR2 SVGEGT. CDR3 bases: TGTGCCAGCAGTTCGACCGGGACAGGGGTAGGTGAGCAGTACTTC. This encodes CASSSTGTGVGEQYF.

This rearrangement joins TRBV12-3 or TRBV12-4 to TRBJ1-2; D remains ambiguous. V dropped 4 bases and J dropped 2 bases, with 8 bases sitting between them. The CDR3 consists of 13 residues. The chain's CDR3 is CASSSIPNYGYTF. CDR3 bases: TGTGCCAGCAGTTCAATCCCCAACTATGGCTACACCTTC.

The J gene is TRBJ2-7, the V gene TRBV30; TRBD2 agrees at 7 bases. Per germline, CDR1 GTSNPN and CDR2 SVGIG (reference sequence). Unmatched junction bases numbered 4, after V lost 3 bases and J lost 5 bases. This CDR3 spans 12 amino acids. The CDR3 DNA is TGTGCCTGGAGCGGGACTAAGCACGAGCAGTACTTC. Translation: CAWSGTKHEQYF. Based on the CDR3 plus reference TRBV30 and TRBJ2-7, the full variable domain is SQTIHQWPATLVQPVGSPLSLECTVEGTSNPNLYWYRQAAGRGLQLLFYSVGIGQISSEVPQNLSASRPQDRQFILSSKKLLLSDSGFYLCAWSGTKHEQYFGPGTRLTVT.

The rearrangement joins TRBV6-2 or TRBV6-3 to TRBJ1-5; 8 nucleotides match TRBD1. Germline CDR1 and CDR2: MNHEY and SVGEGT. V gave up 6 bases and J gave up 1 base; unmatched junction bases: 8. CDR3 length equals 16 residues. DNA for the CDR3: TGTGCCAGCAGCCCAGACAGGGGCTCAAGCAATCAGCCCCAGCATTTT. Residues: CASSPDRGSSNQPQHF.

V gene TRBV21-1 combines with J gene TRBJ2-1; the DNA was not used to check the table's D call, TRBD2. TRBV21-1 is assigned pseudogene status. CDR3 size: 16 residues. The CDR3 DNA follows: TGTGCCAGCAGCAAAGGACCAAGCGGGGGTCGAAATGAGCAGTTCTTC. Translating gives CASSKGPSGGRNEQFF.

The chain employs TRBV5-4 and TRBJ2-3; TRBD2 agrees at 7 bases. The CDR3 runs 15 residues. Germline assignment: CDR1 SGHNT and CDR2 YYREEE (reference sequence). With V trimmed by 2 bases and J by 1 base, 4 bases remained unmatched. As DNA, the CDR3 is TGTGCCAGCAGCTTTGCTGCGGGAGGCACAGATACGCAGTATTTT. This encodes CASSFAAGGTDTQYF.

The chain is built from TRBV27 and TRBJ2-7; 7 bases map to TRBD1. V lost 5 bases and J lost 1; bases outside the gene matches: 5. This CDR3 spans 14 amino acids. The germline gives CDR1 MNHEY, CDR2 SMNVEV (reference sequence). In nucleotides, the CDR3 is TGTGCCAGCAGTCTACGACAGGGTTCCTACGAGCAGTACTTC. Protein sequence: CASSLRQGSYEQYF.

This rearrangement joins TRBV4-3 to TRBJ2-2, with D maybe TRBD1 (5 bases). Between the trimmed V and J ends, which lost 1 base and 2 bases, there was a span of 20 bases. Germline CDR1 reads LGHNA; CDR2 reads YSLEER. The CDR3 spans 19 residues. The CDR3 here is CASSQALVNSGLNTGELFF. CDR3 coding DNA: TGCGCCAGCAGCCAAGCTCTTGTTAATTCAGGGTTAAACACCGGGGAGCTGTTTTTT.

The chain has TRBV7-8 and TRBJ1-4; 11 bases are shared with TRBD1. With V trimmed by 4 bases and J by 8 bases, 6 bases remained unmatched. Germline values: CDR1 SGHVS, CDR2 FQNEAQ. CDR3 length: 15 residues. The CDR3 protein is CASSSRTGGGEKLFF. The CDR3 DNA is TGTGCCAGCAGCTCTAGGACAGGGGGCGGGGAAAAACTGTTTTTT.

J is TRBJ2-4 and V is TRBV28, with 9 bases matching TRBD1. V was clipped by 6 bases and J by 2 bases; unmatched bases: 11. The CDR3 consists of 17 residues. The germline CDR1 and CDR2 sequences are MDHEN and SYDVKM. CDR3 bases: TGTGCCAGCAGCTACGGGATGGACAGGGGTCCCAAAAACATTCAGTACTTC. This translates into CASSYGMDRGPKNIQYF.

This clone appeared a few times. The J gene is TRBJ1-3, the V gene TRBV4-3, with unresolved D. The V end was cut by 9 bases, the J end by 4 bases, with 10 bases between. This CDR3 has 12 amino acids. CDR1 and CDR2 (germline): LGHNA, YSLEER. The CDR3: CASNGGGNTIYF. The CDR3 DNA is TGCGCCAGTAACGGCGGGGGAAACACCATATATTTT.

The DNA for the CDR3 is TGTGCCAGCAGTCACGCACTAGCGGATACGCAGTATTTT. Protein sequence: CASSHALADTQYF. V is TRBV12-3 or TRBV12-4 and J is TRBJ2-3, with 7 bases fitting TRBD2. CDR3 length: 13 amino acids. V lost 5 bases and J lost 6; bases outside the gene matches: 5.

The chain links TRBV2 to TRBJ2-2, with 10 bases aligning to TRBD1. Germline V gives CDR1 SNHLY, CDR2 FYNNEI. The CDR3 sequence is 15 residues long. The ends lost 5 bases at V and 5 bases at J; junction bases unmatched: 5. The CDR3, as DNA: TGTGCCAGCAGTCGACAGGGGGCCGTAACCGGGGAGCTGTTTTTT. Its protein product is CASSRQGAVTGELFF.

The CDR3: CASSLDQGAQPYGYTF. The CDR3 coding sequence is TGTGCCAGCAGCTTAGATCAGGGGGCGCAGCCCTATGGCTACACCTTC. This chain uses TRBV7-2 with TRBJ1-2; TRBD1 matches 8 bases. The CDR3 has 16 residues. In germline, CDR1 is SGHTA, CDR2 FQGNSA. The V gene end was trimmed by 1 base and the J gene end by 4 bases; junction bases not matched to a gene: 8.

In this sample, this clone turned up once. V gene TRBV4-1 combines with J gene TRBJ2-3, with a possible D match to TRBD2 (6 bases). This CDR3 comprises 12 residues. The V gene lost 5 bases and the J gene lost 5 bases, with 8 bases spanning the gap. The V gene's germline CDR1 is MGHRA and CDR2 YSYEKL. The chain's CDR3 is CASSLEGDTQYF. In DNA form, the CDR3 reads TGCGCCAGCAGCTTGGAGGGAGATACGCAGTATTTT.

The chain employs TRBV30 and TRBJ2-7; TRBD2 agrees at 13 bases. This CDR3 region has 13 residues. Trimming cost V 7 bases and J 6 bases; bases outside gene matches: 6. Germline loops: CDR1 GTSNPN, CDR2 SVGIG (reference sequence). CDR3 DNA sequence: TGTGCCTCCGGACTAGCGGGAGTGGGCGAGCAGTACTTC. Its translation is CASGLAGVGEQYF. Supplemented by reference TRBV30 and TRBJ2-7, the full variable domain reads SQTIHQWPATLVQPVGSPLSLECTVEGTSNPNLYWYRQAAGRGLQLLFYSVGIGQISSEVPQNLSASRPQDRQFILSSKKLLLSDSGFYLCASGLAGVGEQYFGPGTRLTVT.